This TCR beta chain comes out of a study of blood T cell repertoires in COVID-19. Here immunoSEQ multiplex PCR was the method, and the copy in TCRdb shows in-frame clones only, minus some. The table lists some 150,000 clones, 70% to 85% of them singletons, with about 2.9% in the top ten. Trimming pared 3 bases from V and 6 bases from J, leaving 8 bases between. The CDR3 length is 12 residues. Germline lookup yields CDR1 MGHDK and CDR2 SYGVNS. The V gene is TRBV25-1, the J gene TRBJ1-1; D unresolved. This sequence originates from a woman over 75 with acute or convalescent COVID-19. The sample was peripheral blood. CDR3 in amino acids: CASSERQAEAFF. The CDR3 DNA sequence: TGTGCCAGCAGTGAGAGACAAGCTGAAGCTTTCTTT.